This TCR beta chain was captured by sequencing in a study of CD8 T cells in ankylosing spondylitis. Quantitative molecular-barcoded 5'-RACE generated the TCR beta libraries. Each CDR3 protein gets one entry after TCRdb re-called the 5' RACE reads with MiXCR. The sample has under 950,000 distinct CDR3 sequences; around 20% are singletons. Study-wide results and limits: A number of the motif variants had already been described in reactive arthritis synovial fluid and blood. Clones tied to disease were said to be significantly enriched in matched ankylosing spondylitis synovial fluid. Characteristic of ankylosing spondylitis blood, it appeared, was a TCR beta motif comprising about eight highly homologous variants.

This clonotype was found a few times. What it binds is unknown. The receptor was derived from a male donor with ankylosing spondylitis. The source material was blood, either unsorted or a sorted T cell fraction (not recorded which).

The DNA for the CDR3 is TGTGCCAGCAGCGGCACAATCGGGTCGGGACCCTACAATGAGCAGTTCTTC. This translates into CASSGTIGSGPYNEQFF. The chain is built from TRBV7-2 and TRBJ2-1; the D gene could be TRBD1 or TRBD2 (5 bases each). Germline V CDR1 and CDR2: SGHTA, FQGNSA. The V gene lost 5 bases and the J gene lost 2 bases, with 19 bases spanning the gap. The CDR3 covers 17 residues.